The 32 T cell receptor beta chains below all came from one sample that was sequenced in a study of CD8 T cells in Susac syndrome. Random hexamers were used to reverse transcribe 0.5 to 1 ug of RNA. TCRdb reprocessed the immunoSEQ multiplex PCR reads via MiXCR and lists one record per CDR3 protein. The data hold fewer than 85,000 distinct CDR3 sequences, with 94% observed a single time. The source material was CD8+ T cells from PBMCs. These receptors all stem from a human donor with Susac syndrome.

CDR3 DNA: TGTGCCAGCATGGTCAGGGTAGATGGTCAGCCCCAGCATTTT. Translated: CASMVRVDGQPQHF. This chain joins TRBV27 and TRBJ1-5, with TRBD1 as a possible D gene (5 bases). CDR3 size: 14 residues. Trimming left V 7 bases short and J 6 bases short, with 16 bases between. CDR1 and CDR2 from the germline V gene are MNHEY and SMNVEV (reference sequence).

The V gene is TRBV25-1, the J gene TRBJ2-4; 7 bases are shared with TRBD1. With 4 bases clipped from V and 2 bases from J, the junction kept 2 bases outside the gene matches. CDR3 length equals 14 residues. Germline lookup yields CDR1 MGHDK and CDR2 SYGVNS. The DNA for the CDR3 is TGTGCCAGCAGTGGACAGGGCACCAAAAACATTCAGTACTTC. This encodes CASSGQGTKNIQYF.

The CDR3 sequence is CASSAYSSGPGEQYF. CDR3 DNA sequence: TGCGCCAGCAGCGCGTATTCTAGCGGCCCAGGCGAGCAGTACTTC. The V gene is TRBV4-3, the J gene TRBJ2-7; TRBD2 matches at 7 bases. Germline loops: CDR1 LGHNA, CDR2 YSLEER. V lost 5 bases and J lost 6; bases outside the gene matches: 13. This CDR3 region has 15 residues.

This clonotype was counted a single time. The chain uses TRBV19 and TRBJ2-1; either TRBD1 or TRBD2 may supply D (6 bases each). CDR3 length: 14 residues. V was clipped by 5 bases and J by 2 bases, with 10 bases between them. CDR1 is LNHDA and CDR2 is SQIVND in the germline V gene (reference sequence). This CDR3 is CASSWRDTYNEQFF. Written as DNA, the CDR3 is TGTGCCAGTAGTTGGAGGGACACCTACAATGAGCAGTTCTTC.

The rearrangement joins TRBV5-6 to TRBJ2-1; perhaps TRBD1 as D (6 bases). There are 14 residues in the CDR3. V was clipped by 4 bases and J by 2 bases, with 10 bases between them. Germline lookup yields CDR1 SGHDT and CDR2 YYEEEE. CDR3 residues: CASSHRDTYNEQFF. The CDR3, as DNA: TGTGCCAGCAGCCACCGGGACACCTACAATGAGCAGTTCTTC.

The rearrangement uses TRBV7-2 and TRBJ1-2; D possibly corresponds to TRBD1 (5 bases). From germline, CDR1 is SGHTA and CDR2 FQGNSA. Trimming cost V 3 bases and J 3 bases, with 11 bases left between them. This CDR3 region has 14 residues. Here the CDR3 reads CASSFFRDHYGYTF. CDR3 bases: TGTGCCAGCAGCTTTTTCCGGGACCACTATGGCTACACCTTC.

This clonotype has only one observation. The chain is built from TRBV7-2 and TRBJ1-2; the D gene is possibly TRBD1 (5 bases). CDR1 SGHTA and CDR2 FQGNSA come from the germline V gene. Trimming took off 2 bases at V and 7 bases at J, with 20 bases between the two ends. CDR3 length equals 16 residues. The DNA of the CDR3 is TGTGCCAGCAGCTTATATGGGGACCAATTTATGGGTGGCTACACCTTC. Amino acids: CASSLYGDQFMGGYTF.

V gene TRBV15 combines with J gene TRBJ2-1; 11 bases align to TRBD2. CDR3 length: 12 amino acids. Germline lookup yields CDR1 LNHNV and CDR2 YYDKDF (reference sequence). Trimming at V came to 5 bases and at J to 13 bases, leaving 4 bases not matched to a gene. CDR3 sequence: CATSLAGGHQFF. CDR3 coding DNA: TGTGCCACCAGCTTAGCGGGGGGGCACCAGTTCTTC.

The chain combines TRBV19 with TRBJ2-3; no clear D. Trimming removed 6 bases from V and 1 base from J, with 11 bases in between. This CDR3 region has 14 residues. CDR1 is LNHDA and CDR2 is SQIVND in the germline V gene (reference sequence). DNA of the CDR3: TGTGCCAGTAGCCTTTCCGCGGGCACAGATACGCAGTATTTT. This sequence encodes CASSLSAGTDTQYF.

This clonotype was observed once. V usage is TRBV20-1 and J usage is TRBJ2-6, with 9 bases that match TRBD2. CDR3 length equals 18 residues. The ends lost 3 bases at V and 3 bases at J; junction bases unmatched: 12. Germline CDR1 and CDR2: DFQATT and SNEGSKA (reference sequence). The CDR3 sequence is CSASAGGATGFGANVLTF. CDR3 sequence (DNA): TGCAGTGCTAGCGCGGGGGGGGCAACGGGGTTTGGGGCCAACGTCCTGACTTTC.

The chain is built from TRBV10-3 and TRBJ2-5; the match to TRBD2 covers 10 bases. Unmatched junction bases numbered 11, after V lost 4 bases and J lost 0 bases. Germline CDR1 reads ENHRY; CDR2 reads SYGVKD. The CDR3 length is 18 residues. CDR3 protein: CAISAPASGGTNQETQYF. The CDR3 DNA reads TGTGCCATCAGTGCCCCCGCTAGCGGGGGAACCAACCAAGAGACCCAGTACTTC.

CDR3 nucleotides: TGTGCCAGCAGTGAACCAGGGACAGTGGATACGCAGTATTTT. Protein product: CASSEPGTVDTQYF. The chain carries TRBV25-1 and TRBJ2-3; 7 bases match TRBD1. CDR3 length: 14 residues. The V gene end was trimmed by 2 bases and the J gene end by 6 bases; junction bases not matched to a gene: 5. The germline V gene encodes CDR1 MGHDK and CDR2 SYGVNS.

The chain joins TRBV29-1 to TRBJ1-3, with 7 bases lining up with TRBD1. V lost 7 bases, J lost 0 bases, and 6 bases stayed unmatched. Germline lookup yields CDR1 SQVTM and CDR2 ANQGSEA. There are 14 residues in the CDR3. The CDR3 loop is CSALGTVSGNTIYF. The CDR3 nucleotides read TGCAGCGCCTTGGGGACAGTCTCTGGAAACACCATATATTTT.

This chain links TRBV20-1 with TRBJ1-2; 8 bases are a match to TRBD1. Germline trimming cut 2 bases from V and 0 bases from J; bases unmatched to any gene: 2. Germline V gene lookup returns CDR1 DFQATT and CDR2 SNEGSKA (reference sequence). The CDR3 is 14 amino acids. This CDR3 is CSARPDRANYGYTF. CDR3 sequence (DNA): TGCAGTGCTAGACCGGACAGGGCTAACTATGGCTACACCTTC.

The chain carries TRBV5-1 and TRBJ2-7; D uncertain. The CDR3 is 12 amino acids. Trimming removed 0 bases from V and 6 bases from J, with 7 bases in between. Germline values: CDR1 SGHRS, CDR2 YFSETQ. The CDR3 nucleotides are TGCGCCAGCAGCTTGGTAGGGATCGAGCAGTACTTC. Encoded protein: CASSLVGIEQYF.

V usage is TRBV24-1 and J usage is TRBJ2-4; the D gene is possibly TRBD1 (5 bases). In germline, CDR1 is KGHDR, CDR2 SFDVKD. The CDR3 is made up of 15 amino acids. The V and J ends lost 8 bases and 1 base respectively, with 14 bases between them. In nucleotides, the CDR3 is TGTGCCACCAATGAAAGGGGCTCGGCCAAAAACATTCAGTACTTC. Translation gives CATNERGSAKNIQYF.

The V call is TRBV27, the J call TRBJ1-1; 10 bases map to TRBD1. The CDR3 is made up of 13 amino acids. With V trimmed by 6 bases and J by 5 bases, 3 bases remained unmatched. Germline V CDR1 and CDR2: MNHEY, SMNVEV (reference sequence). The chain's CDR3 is CASRGQGETEAFF. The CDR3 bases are TGTGCCAGCAGAGGACAGGGGGAGACTGAAGCTTTCTTT.

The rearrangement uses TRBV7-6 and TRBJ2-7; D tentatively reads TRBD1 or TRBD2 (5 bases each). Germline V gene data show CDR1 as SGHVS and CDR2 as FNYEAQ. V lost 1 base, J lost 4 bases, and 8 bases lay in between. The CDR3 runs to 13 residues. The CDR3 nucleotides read TGTGCCAGCAGCTTAGAGTGGGGGTACGAGCAGTACTTC. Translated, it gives CASSLEWGYEQYF.

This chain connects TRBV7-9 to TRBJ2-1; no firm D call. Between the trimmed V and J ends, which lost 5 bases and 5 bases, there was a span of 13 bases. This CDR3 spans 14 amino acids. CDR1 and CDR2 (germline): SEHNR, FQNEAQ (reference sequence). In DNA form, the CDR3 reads TGTGCCAGCAGCGCCCCCGTGCCACACAATGAGCAGTTCTTC. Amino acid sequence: CASSAPVPHNEQFF.

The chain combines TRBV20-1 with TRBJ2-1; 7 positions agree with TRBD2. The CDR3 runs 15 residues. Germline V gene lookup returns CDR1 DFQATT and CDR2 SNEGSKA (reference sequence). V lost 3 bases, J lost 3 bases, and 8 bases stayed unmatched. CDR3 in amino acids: CSARPRGTNYNEQFF. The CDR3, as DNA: TGCAGTGCTAGGCCCCGGGGGACTAACTACAATGAGCAGTTCTTC.

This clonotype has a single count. The CDR3 protein is CASSVGGAYSPLHF. The CDR3, as DNA: TGTGCCAGCAGCGTCGGGGGGGCATATTCACCCCTCCACTTT. This chain links TRBV9 with TRBJ1-6; TRBD1 is a possible D gene (6 bases). V was shortened by 2 bases and J by 8 bases, with 11 bases between the two germline ends. Germline assignment: CDR1 SGDLS and CDR2 YYNGEE. CDR3 size: 14 residues.

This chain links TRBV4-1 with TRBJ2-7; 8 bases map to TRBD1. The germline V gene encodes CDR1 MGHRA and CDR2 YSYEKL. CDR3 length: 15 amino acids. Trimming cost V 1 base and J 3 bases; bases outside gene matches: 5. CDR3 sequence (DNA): TGCGCCAGCAGCCAAGGGACAGGGCGCATCTACGAGCAGTACTTC. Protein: CASSQGTGRIYEQYF.

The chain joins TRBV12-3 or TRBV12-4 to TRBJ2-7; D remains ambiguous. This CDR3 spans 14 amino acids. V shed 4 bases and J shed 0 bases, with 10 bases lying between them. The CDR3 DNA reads TGTGCCAGCAGTTGGTTTACTGACTCCTACGAGCAGTACTTC. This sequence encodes CASSWFTDSYEQYF.

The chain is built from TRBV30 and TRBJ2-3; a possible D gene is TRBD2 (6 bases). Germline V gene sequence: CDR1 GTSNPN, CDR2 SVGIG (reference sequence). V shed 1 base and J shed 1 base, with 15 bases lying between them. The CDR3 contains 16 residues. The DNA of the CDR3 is TGTGCCTGGAGTGGGACCCCGGGGGAGGGCACAGATACGCAGTATTTT. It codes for CAWSGTPGEGTDTQYF.

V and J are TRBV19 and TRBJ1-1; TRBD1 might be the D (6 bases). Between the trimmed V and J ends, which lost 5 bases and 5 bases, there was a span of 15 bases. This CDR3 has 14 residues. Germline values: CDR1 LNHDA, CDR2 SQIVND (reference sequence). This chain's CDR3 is CASSRDTAGTEAFF. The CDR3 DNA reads TGTGCCAGTAGTCGGGACACGGCCGGTACTGAAGCTTTCTTT. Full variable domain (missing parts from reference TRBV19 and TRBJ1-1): DGGITQSPKYLFRKEGQNVTLSCEQNLNHDAMYWYRQDPGQGLRLIYYSQIVNDFQKGDIAEGYSVSREKKESFPLTVTSAQKNPTAFYLCASSRDTAGTEAFFGQGTRLTVV.

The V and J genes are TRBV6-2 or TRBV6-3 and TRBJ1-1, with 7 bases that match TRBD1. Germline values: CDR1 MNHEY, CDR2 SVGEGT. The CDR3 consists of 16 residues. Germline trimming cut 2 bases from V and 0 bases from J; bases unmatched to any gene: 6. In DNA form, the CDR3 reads TGTGCCAGCAGTTACCCCCGACAGGGAATGAACACTGAAGCTTTCTTT. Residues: CASSYPRQGMNTEAFF.

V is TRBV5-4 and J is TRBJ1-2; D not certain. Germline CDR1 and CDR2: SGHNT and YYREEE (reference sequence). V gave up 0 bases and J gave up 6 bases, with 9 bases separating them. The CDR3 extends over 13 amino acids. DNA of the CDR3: TGTGCCAGCAGCTTGGTACCGACTGATGGCTACACCTTC. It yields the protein CASSLVPTDGYTF.

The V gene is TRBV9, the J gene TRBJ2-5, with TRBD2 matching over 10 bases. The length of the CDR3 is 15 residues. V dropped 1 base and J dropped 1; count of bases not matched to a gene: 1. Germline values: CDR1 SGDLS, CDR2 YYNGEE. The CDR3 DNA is TGTGCCAGCAGCGTAAGCGGGGGGGCCCAAGAGACCCAGTACTTC. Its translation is CASSVSGGAQETQYF.

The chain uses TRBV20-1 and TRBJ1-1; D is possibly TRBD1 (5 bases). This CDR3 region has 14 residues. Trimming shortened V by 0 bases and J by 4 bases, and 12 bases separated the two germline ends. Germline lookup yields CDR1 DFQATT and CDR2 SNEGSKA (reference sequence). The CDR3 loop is CSARDRRGGTEAFF. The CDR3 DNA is TGCAGTGCTAGAGATCGGAGGGGTGGCACTGAAGCTTTCTTT.

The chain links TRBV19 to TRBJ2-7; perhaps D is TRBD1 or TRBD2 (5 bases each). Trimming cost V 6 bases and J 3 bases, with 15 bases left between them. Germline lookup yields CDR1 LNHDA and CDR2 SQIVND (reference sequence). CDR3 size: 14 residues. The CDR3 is CASSWGTEVYEQYF. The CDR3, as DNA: TGTGCCAGTAGCTGGGGGACGGAGGTCTACGAGCAGTACTTC. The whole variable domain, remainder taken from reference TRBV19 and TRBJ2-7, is DGGITQSPKYLFRKEGQNVTLSCEQNLNHDAMYWYRQDPGQGLRLIYYSQIVNDFQKGDIAEGYSVSREKKESFPLTVTSAQKNPTAFYLCASSWGTEVYEQYFGPGTRLTVT.

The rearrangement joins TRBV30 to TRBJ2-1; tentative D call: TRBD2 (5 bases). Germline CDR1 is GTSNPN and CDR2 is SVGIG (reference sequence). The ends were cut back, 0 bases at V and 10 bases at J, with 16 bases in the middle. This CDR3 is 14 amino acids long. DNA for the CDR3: TGTGCCTGGAGTGTACTTTCAGGACTGGAGGAGCAGTTCTTC. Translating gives CAWSVLSGLEEQFF.

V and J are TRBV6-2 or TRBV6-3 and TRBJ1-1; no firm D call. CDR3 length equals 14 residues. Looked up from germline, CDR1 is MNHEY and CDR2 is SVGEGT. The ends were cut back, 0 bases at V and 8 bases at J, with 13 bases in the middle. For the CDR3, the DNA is TGTGCCAGCAGTTACTCGATGTGGTCGGAAGAAGCTTTCTTT. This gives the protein CASSYSMWSEEAFF.